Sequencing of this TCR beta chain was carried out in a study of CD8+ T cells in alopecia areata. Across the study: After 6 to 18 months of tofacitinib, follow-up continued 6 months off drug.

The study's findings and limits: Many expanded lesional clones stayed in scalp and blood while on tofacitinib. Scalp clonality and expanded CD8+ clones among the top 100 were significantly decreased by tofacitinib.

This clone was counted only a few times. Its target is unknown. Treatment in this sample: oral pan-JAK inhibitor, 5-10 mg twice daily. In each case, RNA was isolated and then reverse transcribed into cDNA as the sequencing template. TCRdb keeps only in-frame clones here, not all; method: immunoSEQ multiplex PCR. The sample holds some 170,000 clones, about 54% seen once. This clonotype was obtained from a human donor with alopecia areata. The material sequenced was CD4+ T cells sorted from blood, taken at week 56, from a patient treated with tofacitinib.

The CDR3 sequence: CSVDRPGGQNTGELFF. The CDR3 DNA reads as TGCAGCGTTGATCGGCCGGGGGGCCAGAACACCGGGGAGCTGTTTTTT. This chain joins TRBV29-1 and TRBJ2-2; a weak D match, TRBD2 (7 bases). The CDR3 length is 16 residues. V was pared by 3 bases and J by 1 base, with 15 bases between. Germline V gene lookup returns CDR1 SQVTM and CDR2 ANQGSEA.